This T cell receptor (beta chain) stems from a study of blood T cell repertoires in COVID-19. Looking at the study overall: Samples taken during acute and convalescent COVID-19 were collected in the United States, Italy and Spain.

Germline assignment: CDR1 SNHLY and CDR2 FYNNEI. Trimming at V came to 7 bases and at J to 2 bases, leaving 5 bases not matched to a gene. This CDR3 contains 14 residues. In the original workflow: Nucleated cell number was recorded as an estimate derived from reference gene primer amplification. Data came from immunoSEQ multiplex PCR; TCRdb stores just in-frame clones and leaves some out. The V and J calls and the clone size are those of that table, but D and trimming were determined from the DNA. The sample shows about 84,000 clones, 75% to 85% of them seen only once. The sequence was collected from a woman of 80 years or more with acute or convalescent COVID-19. The chain has TRBV2 and TRBJ2-3; 8 bases are shared with TRBD2. Material for sequencing was peripheral blood. For the CDR3, the DNA is TGTGCCAGCAAAGAAGCGGGGGCCACAGATACGCAGTATTTT. Encoded protein: CASKEAGATDTQYF.